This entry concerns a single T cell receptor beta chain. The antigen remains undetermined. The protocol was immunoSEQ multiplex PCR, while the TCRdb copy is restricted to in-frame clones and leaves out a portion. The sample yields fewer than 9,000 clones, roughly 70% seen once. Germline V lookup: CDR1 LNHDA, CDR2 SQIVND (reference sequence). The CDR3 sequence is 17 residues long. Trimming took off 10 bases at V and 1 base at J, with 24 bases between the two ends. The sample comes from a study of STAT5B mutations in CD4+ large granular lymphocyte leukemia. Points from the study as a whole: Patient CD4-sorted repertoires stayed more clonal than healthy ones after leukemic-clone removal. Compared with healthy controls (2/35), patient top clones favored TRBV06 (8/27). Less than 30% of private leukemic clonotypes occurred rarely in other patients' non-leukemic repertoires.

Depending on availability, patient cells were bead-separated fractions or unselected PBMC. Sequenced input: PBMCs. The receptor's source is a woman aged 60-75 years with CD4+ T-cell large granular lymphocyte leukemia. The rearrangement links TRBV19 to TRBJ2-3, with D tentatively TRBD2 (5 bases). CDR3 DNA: TGTGCCACCACCCCAGTGGCGCACCCCGGGGGCACAGATACGCAGTATTTT. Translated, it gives CATTPVAHPGGTDTQYF.